The 14 T cell receptor beta chains in this list originate from one sample, sequenced in a study of post-analysis software for immune sequencing data. Study outcomes and limitations: Five TRBV segments, including TRBV5-6, TRBV5-1 and TRBV20-1, were more frequent in patients than controls.

These receptors are not linked to any known antigen. Prepared libraries of TCR beta cDNA carried unique molecular identifiers. TCRdb recomputed calls from the PCR reads with MiXCR, one row per CDR3 protein. In the table there are 170,000 or so distinct CDR3 sequences, around 28% of which are singletons. The specimen sequenced was blood. The receptor set was obtained from a girl aged 10-17 years with multiple sclerosis.

Concerning this clonotype itself: The junction departs from germline at one end; a sequencing error may be responsible. The chain links TRBV2 to TRBJ2-6; 12 positions match TRBD1. The germline gives CDR1 SNHLY, CDR2 FYNNEI. This CDR3 is built from 18 residues. DNA for the CDR3: TGTGCCAGCAATAGGGGACAGGGGGCGCAATCTGGGGCCAACGCCCTGACTTTC. This codes for CASNRGQGAQSGANALTF.

The rearrangement joins TRBV28 to TRBJ2-1, with a weak D call TRBD1 (5 bases). Per germline, CDR1 MDHEN and CDR2 SYDVKM. The CDR3 contains 15 residues. The germline V and J ends were trimmed by 6 bases and 4 bases, with 16 bases remaining between them. The DNA of the CDR3 is TGTGCCAGCAGGATATGGGATGGGGCGTACAATGAGCAGTTCTTC. As protein: CASRIWDGAYNEQFF.

For the CDR3, the DNA is TGTGCCAGCAGCTCAGGGATGAGCAATCAGCCCCAGCATTTT. This sequence encodes CASSSGMSNQPQHF. The chain combines TRBV5-6 with TRBJ1-5; D possibly corresponds to TRBD1 (5 bases). Trimming cost V 3 bases and J 1 base, with 8 bases left between them. The CDR3 is 14 amino acids. Germline CDR1 SGHDT, CDR2 YYEEEE.

This clonotype appeared a single time. This chain uses TRBV2 with TRBJ2-1, with 9 bases aligning to TRBD1. CDR3 length: 15 amino acids. The germline V gene has CDR1 SNHLY and CDR2 FYNNEI. V trimming: 3 bases; J trimming: 5 bases; junction bases outside the gene matches: 5. The CDR3 loop is CASSDGTGTHNEQFF. In DNA, the CDR3 is TGTGCCAGCAGTGATGGGACAGGGACCCACAATGAGCAGTTCTTC. The full variable domain, rest sourced from reference TRBV2 and TRBJ2-1, is EPEVTQTPSHQVTQMGQEVILRCVPISNHLYFYWYRQILGQKVEFLVSFYNNEISEKSEIFDDQFSVERPDGSNFTLKIRSTKLEDSAMYFCASSDGTGTHNEQFFGPGTRLTVL.

CDR3 loop: CASIGKEGRAPYSNQPQHF. In DNA form, the CDR3 reads TGTGCCAGCATAGGTAAAGAGGGCAGGGCCCCTTATAGCAATCAGCCCCAGCATTTT. The chain is built from TRBV28 and TRBJ1-5; D is perhaps TRBD1 (5 bases). Trimming removed 7 bases at V and 0 bases at J, with 25 bases between. CDR3 length: 19 amino acids. Germline values: CDR1 MDHEN, CDR2 SYDVKM.

Relative to its sample, this clonotype is medium-sized. The V call is TRBV5-6, the J call TRBJ2-7, with 9 positions matching TRBD2. V lost 3 bases, J lost 0 bases, and 1 base stayed unmatched. From germline, CDR1 is SGHDT and CDR2 YYEEEE. The CDR3 is made up of 14 amino acids. The CDR3 nucleotides read TGTGCCAGCAGCTATAGCGGGAGCTCCTACGAGCAGTACTTC. Encoded protein: CASSYSGSSYEQYF. Supplemented by reference TRBV5-6 and TRBJ2-7, the full variable domain reads DAGVTQSPTHLIKTRGQQVTLRCSPKSGHDTVSWYQQALGQGPQFIFQYYEEEERQRGNFPDRFSGHQFPNYSSELNVNALLLGDSALYLCASSYSGSSYEQYFGPGTRLTVT.

This clonotype occurred many times. The rearrangement uses TRBV10-3 and TRBJ2-1; 14 nucleotides match TRBD2. CDR1 and CDR2 (germline): ENHRY, SYGVKD. CDR3 length: 14 amino acids. Trimming at V came to 8 bases and at J to 8 bases, leaving 5 bases not matched to a gene. In nucleotides, the CDR3 is TGTGCCATCGGTCGGGGACTAGCGGGAGATGAGCAGTTCTTC. It codes for CAIGRGLAGDEQFF.

This sequence joins TRBV20-1 and TRBJ2-1, with 7 nucleotides matching TRBD2. V gave up 6 bases and J gave up 3 bases; unmatched junction bases: 11. CDR1 DFQATT and CDR2 SNEGSKA come from the germline V gene (reference sequence). The CDR3 extends over 15 amino acids. Here the CDR3 reads CSAPLGGSLYNEQFF. CDR3 coding DNA: TGCAGTGCCCCCTTGGGGGGGAGCCTCTACAATGAGCAGTTCTTC.

Comments on this clonotype: Since a much larger clone is just one base distant, this may be a read error. This chain uses TRBV29-1 with TRBJ1-2; the D gene is possibly TRBD1 (6 bases). Looked up from germline, CDR1 is SQVTM and CDR2 is ANQGSEA. V was clipped by 3 bases and J by 12 bases, with 14 bases between them. The CDR3 contains 11 residues. The CDR3: CSVDNQGSHTF. The DNA of the CDR3 is TGCAGCGTTGATAATCAGGGGAGCCACACCTTC.

This rearrangement joins TRBV27 to TRBJ1-4; no reliable D call. V gave up 8 bases and J gave up 3 bases, with 19 bases separating them. CDR3 length: 16 residues. Germline V gene data show CDR1 as MNHEY and CDR2 as SMNVEV (reference sequence). The CDR3 here is CASCLGMGLANEKLFF. CDR3 sequence (DNA): TGTGCCAGCTGCCTTGGCATGGGGTTAGCTAATGAAAAACTGTTTTTT.

A note on this clonotype: Given a much more abundant clone one base away, this may be a read error. This rearrangement joins TRBV7-2 to TRBJ2-7; no definite D call. CDR1 is SGHTA and CDR2 is FQGNSA in the germline V gene. This CDR3 is 14 amino acids long. Trimming shortened V by 1 base and J by 2 bases, and 9 bases separated the two germline ends. CDR3 protein: CASSLGGLTYEQYF. In DNA, the CDR3 is TGTGCCAGCAGCTTAGGAGGTCTCACCTACGAGCAGTACTTC.

The table lists this clonotype with many counts. The rearrangement uses TRBV5-1 and TRBJ2-5, with TRBD2 as a possible D gene (5 bases). CDR3 length: 14 residues. Germline V lookup: CDR1 SGHRS, CDR2 YFSETQ. V was cut by 0 bases and J by 2 bases, with 8 bases left in between. The chain's CDR3 is CASSLGPGQETQYF. Here the CDR3 DNA reads TGCGCCAGCAGCTTGGGTCCGGGGCAAGAGACCCAGTACTTC. The whole variable domain, remainder taken from reference TRBV5-1 and TRBJ2-5, is KAGVTQTPRYLIKTRGQQVTLSCSPISGHRSVSWYQQTPGQGLQFLFEYFSETQRNKGNFPGRFSGRQFSNSRSEMNVSTLELGDSALYLCASSLGPGQETQYFGPGTRLLVL.

This clonotype was picked up many times. The chain combines TRBV12-3 or TRBV12-4 with TRBJ2-5, with D tentatively TRBD1 (5 bases). This CDR3 spans 15 amino acids. V shed 6 bases and J shed 0 bases, with 14 bases lying between them. Here the CDR3 reads CASRIGAAYQETQYF. The CDR3 coding sequence is TGTGCCAGCAGAATAGGGGCGGCGTACCAAGAGACCCAGTACTTC.

The table lists this clonotype with many counts. The chain has TRBV28 and TRBJ2-1; 11 positions agree with TRBD2. CDR3 length: 17 residues. Trimming at V came to 5 bases and at J to 10 bases, leaving 16 bases not matched to a gene. Looked up from germline, CDR1 is MDHEN and CDR2 is SYDVKM. CDR3 in amino acids: CASSPLPGLADGNEQFF. The CDR3 coding sequence is TGTGCCAGCAGTCCCCTGCCGGGACTAGCGGACGGGAACGAGCAGTTCTTC.